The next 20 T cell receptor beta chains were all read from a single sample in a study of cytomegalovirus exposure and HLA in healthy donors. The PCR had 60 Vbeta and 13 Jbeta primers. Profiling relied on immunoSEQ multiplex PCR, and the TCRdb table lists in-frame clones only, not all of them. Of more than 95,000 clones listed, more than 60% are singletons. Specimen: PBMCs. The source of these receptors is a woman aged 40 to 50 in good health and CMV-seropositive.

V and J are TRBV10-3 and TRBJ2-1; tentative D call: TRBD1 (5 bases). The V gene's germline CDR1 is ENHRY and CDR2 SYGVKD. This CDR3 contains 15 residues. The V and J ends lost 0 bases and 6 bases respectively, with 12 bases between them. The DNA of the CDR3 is TGTGCCATCAGTGAGTCAACAGGCGAAGGCAATGAGCAGTTCTTC. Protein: CAISESTGEGNEQFF.

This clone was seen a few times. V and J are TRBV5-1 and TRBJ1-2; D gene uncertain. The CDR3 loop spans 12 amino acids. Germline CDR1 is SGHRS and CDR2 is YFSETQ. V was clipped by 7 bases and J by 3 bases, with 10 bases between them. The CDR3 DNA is TGCGCCAGCGCTGTACAGCACTATGGCTACACCTTC. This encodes CASAVQHYGYTF.

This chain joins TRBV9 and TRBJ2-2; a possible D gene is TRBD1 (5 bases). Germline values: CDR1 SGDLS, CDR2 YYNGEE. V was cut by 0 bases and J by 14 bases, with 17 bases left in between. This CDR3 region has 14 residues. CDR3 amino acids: CASSVEAGSAGLFF. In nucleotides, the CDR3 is TGTGCCAGCAGCGTAGAGGCAGGGTCCGCCGGACTGTTTTTT.

The CDR3 nucleotides read TGTGCCAGCAGTCTAGGACAGGGGGCGCGAGCTTTCTTT. Translated, it gives CASSLGQGARAFF. This rearrangement joins TRBV2 to TRBJ1-1; 11 bases match TRBD1. The CDR3 contains 13 residues. J gave up 10 bases and V 5 bases, and 6 bases lay outside the gene matches. The V gene's germline CDR1 is SNHLY and CDR2 FYNNEI. Variable domain in full (rest from reference TRBV2 and TRBJ1-1): EPEVTQTPSHQVTQMGQEVILRCVPISNHLYFYWYRQILGQKVEFLVSFYNNEISEKSEIFDDQFSVERPDGSNFTLKIRSTKLEDSAMYFCASSLGQGARAFFGQGTRLTVV.

This CDR3 reads CASSEGTIFYEQYF. The CDR3 region has the DNA TGTGCCAGCAGTGAGGGGACTATTTTCTACGAGCAGTACTTC. V and J are TRBV6-1 and TRBJ2-7, with TRBD2 matching 7 bases. Germline CDR1 MNHNS, CDR2 SASEGT. The CDR3 extends over 14 amino acids. J gave up 3 bases and V 3 bases, and 5 bases lay outside the gene matches.

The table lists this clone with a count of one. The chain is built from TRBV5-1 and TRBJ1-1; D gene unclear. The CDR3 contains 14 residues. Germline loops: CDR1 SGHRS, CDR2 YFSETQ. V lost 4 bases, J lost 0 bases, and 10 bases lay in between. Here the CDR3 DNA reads TGCGCCAGCAGCGCAGACACCCTGAACACTGAAGCTTTCTTT. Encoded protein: CASSADTLNTEAFF.

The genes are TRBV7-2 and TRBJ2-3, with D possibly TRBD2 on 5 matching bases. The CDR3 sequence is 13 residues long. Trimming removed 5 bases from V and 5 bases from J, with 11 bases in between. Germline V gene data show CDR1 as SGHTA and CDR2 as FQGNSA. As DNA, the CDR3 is TGTGCCAGCAGCCAGGAGGTCCAAGATACGCAGTATTTT. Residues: CASSQEVQDTQYF.

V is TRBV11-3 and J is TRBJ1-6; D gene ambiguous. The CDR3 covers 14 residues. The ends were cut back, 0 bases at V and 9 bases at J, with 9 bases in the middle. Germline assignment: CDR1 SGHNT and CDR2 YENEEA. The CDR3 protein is CASSLDALSSPLHF. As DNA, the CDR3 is TGTGCCAGCAGCTTAGACGCACTTTCTTCACCCCTCCACTTT.

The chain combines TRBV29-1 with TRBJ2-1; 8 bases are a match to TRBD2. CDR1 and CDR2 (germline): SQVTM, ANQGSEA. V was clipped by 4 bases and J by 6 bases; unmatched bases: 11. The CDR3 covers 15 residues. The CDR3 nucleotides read TGCAGCGTTGCTTCGGGGACGGGAGGGGGCAATGAGCAGTTCTTC. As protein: CSVASGTGGGNEQFF.

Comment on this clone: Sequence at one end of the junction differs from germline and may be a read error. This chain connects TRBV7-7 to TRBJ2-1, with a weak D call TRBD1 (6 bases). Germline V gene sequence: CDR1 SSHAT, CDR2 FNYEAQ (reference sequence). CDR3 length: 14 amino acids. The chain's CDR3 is CASSPSDSHNEQFF. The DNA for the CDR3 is TGTGCTAGCAGCCCTTCGGACAGCCACAATGAGCAGTTCTTC.

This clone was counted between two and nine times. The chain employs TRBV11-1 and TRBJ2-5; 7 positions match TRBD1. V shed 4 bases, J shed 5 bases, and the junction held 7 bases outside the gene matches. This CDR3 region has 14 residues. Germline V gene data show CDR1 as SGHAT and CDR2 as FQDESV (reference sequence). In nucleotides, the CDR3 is TGTGCCAGCAGCTCCCGGGACAGAGGGGAGACCCAGTACTTC. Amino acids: CASSSRDRGETQYF.

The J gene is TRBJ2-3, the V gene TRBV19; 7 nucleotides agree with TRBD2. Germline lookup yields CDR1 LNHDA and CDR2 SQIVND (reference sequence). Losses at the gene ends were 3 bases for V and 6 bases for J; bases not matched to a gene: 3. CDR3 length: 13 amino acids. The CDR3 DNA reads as TGTGCCAGTAGTATCCTGGGAGGGGATACGCAGTATTTT. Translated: CASSILGGDTQYF.

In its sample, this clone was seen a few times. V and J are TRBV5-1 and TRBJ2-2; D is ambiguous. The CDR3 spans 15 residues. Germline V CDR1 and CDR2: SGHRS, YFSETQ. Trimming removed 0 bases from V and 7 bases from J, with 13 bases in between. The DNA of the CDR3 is TGCGCCAGCAGCTTGGAGCAAGATGAAGTCGGGGAGCTGTTTTTT. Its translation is CASSLEQDEVGELFF.

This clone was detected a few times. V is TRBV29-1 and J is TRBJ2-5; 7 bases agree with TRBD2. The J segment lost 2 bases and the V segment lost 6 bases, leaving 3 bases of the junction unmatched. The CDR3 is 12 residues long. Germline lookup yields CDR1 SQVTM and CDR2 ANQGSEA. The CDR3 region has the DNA TGCAGCGTCATTAGCGGGCAAGAGACCCAGTACTTC. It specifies CSVISGQETQYF.

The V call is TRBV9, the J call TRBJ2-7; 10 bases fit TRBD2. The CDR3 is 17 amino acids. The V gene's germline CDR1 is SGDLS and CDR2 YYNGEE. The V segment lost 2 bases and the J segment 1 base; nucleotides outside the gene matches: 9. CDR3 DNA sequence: TGTGCCAGCAGCGTCGGAGATTTACTAGCGGGGTCCTACGAGCAGTACTTC. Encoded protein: CASSVGDLLAGSYEQYF.

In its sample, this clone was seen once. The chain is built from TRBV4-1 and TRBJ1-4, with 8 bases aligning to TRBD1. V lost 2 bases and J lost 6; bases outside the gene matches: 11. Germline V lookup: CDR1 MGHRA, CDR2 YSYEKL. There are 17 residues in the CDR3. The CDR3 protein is CASSQKDRVQIYEKLFF. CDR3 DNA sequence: TGCGCCAGCAGCCAAAAGGACAGGGTGCAGATTTATGAAAAACTGTTTTTT.

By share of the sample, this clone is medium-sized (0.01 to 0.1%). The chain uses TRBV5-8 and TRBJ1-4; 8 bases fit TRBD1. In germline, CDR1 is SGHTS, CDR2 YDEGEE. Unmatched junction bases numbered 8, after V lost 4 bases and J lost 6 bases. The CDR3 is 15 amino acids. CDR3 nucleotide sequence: TGTGCCAGCAGCAGCGGCAGGGGGCGGTATGAAAAACTGTTTTTT. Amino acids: CASSSGRGRYEKLFF.

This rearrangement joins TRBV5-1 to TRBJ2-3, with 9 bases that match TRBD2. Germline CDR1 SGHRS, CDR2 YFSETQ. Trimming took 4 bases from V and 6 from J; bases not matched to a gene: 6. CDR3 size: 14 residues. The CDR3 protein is CASSGRGGGDTQYF. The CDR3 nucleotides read TGCGCCAGCAGCGGGCGGGGGGGCGGCGATACGCAGTATTTT. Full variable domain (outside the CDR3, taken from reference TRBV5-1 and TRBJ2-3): KAGVTQTPRYLIKTRGQQVTLSCSPISGHRSVSWYQQTPGQGLQFLFEYFSETQRNKGNFPGRFSGRQFSNSRSEMNVSTLELGDSALYLCASSGRGGGDTQYFGPGTRLTVL.

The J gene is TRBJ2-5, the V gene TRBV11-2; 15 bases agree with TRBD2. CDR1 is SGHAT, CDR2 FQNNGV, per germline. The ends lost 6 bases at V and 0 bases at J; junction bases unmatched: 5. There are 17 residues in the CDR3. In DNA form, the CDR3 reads TGTGCCAGCAGGGGGACTAGCGGGGGGCCATACCAAGAGACCCAGTACTTC. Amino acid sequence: CASRGTSGGPYQETQYF.

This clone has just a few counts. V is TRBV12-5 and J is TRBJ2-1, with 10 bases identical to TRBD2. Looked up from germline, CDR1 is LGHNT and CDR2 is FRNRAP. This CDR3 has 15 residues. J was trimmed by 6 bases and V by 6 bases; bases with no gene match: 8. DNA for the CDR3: TGTGCTAGTGGAAGGGGGCTAGCGGGAGTCAATGAGCAGTTCTTC. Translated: CASGRGLAGVNEQFF. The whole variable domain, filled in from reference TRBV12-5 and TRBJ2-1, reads DARVTQTPRHKVTEMGQEVTMRCQPILGHNTVFWYRQTMMQGLELLAYFRNRAPLDDSGMPKDRFSAEMPDATLATLKIQPSEPRDSAVYFCASGRGLAGVNEQFFGPGTRLTVL.